This is a list of T cell receptor beta chains from one sample in a study of OX40 agonist ivuxolimab in advanced cancers. TCRdb's table, derived via immunoSEQ multiplex PCR, lists solely in-frame clones and lacks some. This table has about 89,000 clones, just under 95% appearing once. Source: CD4+ or CD8+ T cells sorted from blood, taken in a trial of the OX40 agonist ivuxolimab. The receptors here all came from an adult with an advanced solid tumor such as melanoma, head and neck, liver or kidney cancer. The CDR3 runs from the conserved cysteine through the conserved F or W. D genes are given only for firm matches. Clone sizes are given selectively: once, few, many, or a class where the clone is expanded.

d_call	clone_size	v_call	j_call	cdr3_aa	cdr3_nt
.	.	TRBV28	TRBJ2-1	CASTNRGAWQFF	TGTGCCAGCACTAACCGGGGGGCTTGGCAGTTCTTC
.	.	TRBV18	TRBJ2-7	CASSPGDEQYF	TGTGCCAGCTCACCTGGGGACGAGCAGTACTTC
TRBD1	.	TRBV9	TRBJ1-2	CASSVDRGHYGYTF	TGTGCCAGCAGCGTCGACAGGGGGCACTATGGCTACACCTTC
TRBD1	.	TRBV9	TRBJ1-2	CASSERPGTGGYTF	TGTGCCAGCAGCGAGAGGCCGGGGACAGGTGGCTACACCTTC
TRBD1	.	TRBV28	TRBJ2-1	CASSWINPGQGYEQFF	TGTGCCAGCAGTTGGATTAACCCGGGACAGGGATATGAGCAGTTCTTC
.	.	TRBV12-5	TRBJ1-5	CASARSGASQPQHF	TGTGCTAGTGCCCGGAGTGGGGCTTCTCAGCCCCAGCATTTT
.	.	TRBV28	TRBJ1-5	CASSTLWGGFNQPQHF	TGTGCCAGCAGCACCCTTTGGGGGGGCTTCAATCAGCCCCAGCATTTT
TRBD2	once	TRBV27	TRBJ2-1	CASSLTGLAGEFF	TGTGCCAGCAGTCTCACGGGACTAGCGGGAGAGTTCTTC
.	once	TRBV6-1	TRBJ1-2	CASSEQGFGYTF	TGTGCCAGCAGTGAACAAGGGTTCGGCTACACCTTC
.	.	TRBV30	TRBJ1-1	CAWRRGMDTEAFF	TGTGCCTGGAGGAGGGGTATGGACACTGAAGCTTTCTTT
.	few	TRBV7-3	TRBJ1-6	CASSLTGNSPLHF	TGTGCCAGCAGCTTAACAGGGAACTCACCCCTCCACTTT
.	.	TRBV5-1	TRBJ1-1	CASSLDLGLGAFF	TGCGCCAGCAGCTTGGATCTGGGGTTGGGGGCTTTCTTT
.	.	TRBV6-6	TRBJ1-1	CASTAVENTEAFF	TGTGCCAGCACCGCGGTTGAGAACACTGAAGCTTTCTTT
.	.	TRBV4-1	TRBJ1-1	CASSQLMTANTEAFF	TGCGCCAGCAGCCAGCTTATGACAGCGAACACTGAAGCTTTCTTT
TRBD2	.	TRBV30	TRBJ2-3	CAWTSGNTDTQYF	TGTGCCTGGACTAGCGGAAACACAGATACGCAGTATTTT
TRBD1	few	TRBV5-1	TRBJ2-2	CASSLPRDRGPGELFF	TGCGCCAGCAGCTTGCCCCGGGACAGGGGACCCGGGGAGCTGTTTTTT
.	.	TRBV23-1	TRBJ1-1	CASSHNPKDKAFF	TGCGCCAGCAGTCACAATCCGAAGGATAAAGCTTTCTTT
.	.	TRBV11-3	TRBJ2-1	CASSLDGGLVNEQFF	TGTGCCAGCAGCTTAGATGGGGGGCTAGTCAATGAGCAGTTCTTC
.	.	TRBV10-3	TRBJ2-1	CAISESTGLDKFF	TGTGCCATCAGTGAGTCGACGGGACTCGATAAGTTCTTC
.	.	TRBV30	TRBJ1-5	CAWSVLGGWPQHF	TGTGCCTGGAGTGTACTGGGTGGGTGGCCCCAGCATTTT
TRBD1	.	TRBV28	TRBJ2-7	CASVDRGQGYEQYF	TGTGCCAGCGTCGACAGGGGGCAAGGCTACGAGCAGTACTTC
.	.	TRBV5-5	TRBJ2-7	CASSFTYEQYF	TGTGCCAGCAGCTTCACCTACGAGCAGTACTTC
TRBD2	.	TRBV5-1	TRBJ2-3	CASSPPASGSTDTQYF	TGCGCCAGCAGCCCCCCGGCTAGCGGTAGCACAGATACGCAGTATTTT
TRBD1	.	TRBV6-5	TRBJ1-2	CASSYRTGRGNGYTF	TGTGCCAGCAGTTACCGGACAGGGAGAGGAAATGGCTACACCTTC
TRBD1	.	TRBV11-1	TRBJ1-4	CASGDRGKPTNEKLFF	TGTGCCAGCGGGGACAGGGGAAAACCAACTAATGAAAAACTGTTTTTT
.	once	TRBV2	TRBJ1-5	CASSEQGLGQPQHF	TGTGCCAGCAGTGAACAGGGCTTGGGGCAGCCCCAGCATTTT
.	.	TRBV4-2	TRBJ1-2	CASSQLKSVPFNYGYTF	TGTGCCAGCAGCCAACTAAAATCCGTACCCTTTAACTATGGCTACACCTTC
.	.	TRBV2	TRBJ2-3	CASSVRGNTDTQYF	TGTGCCAGCAGTGTCCGGGGGAACACAGATACGCAGTATTTT
.	.	TRBV6-6	TRBJ1-4	CASSHPAREKLFF	TGTGCCAGCAGTCACCCCGCTAGGGAAAAACTGTTTTTT
.	few	TRBV6-6	TRBJ1-2	CASSYSNYGYTF	TGTGCCAGCAGTTACTCTAACTATGGCTACACCTTC
.	.	TRBV28	TRBJ1-2	CAARQSWGYTF	TGTGCGGCGAGACAGAGTTGGGGCTACACCTTC
.	.	TRBV5-1	TRBJ1-1	CASSLGQGGTEAFF	TGCGCCAGCAGCTTGGGGCAGGGAGGGACTGAAGCTTTCTTT
.	.	TRBV6-1	TRBJ1-5	CASSANRNQPQHF	TGTGCCAGCAGTGCAAATCGCAATCAGCCCCAGCATTTT
TRBD1	once	TRBV6-6	TRBJ2-2	CASSYKGQGSGELFF	TGTGCCAGCAGTTACAAGGGACAGGGTTCCGGGGAGCTGTTTTTT
.	.	TRBV4-3	TRBJ1-2	CASSQEYPYGRKGPNYGYTF	TGCGCCAGCAGCCAAGAGTATCCTTATGGCCGGAAGGGTCCGAATTATGGCTACACCTTC
.	.	TRBV6-5	TRBJ2-5	CASGTGETQYF	TGTGCCAGCGGCACCGGTGAGACCCAGTACTTC
TRBD2	.	TRBV10-3	TRBJ2-1	CAISESNPGLAGEQFF	TGTGCCATCAGTGAGTCAAATCCGGGACTAGCGGGAGAGCAGTTCTTC
.	.	TRBV18	TRBJ1-2	CASSPPTVRDNYGYTF	TGTGCCAGCTCACCTCCGACAGTTCGCGATAACTATGGCTACACCTTC
.	.	TRBV5-5	TRBJ1-1	CASSSHTVLGQGNTEAFF	TGTGCCAGCAGCTCCCACACGGTATTGGGGCAGGGGAACACTGAAGCTTTCTTT